The 31 T cell receptor beta chains in this list originate from one sample, sequenced in a study of PD-1 blockade in mismatch repair-deficient tumors. Method: immunoSEQ multiplex PCR; TCRdb's copy keeps in-frame clones and lacks some. The sample has about 84,000 clones, 81% seen once. The specimen was peripheral blood, collected 12 weeks after starting pembrolizumab. The source is an adult with mismatch repair-deficient cancer.

The chain employs TRBV30 and TRBJ1-5; 8 nucleotides line up with TRBD1. This CDR3 spans 15 amino acids. Germline V gene sequence: CDR1 GTSNPN, CDR2 SVGIG (reference sequence). After removal of 2 bases from V and 5 bases from J, the junction contained 8 bases not matched to a gene. CDR3 amino acids: CAWSYPRQGHQPQHF. The CDR3 DNA follows: TGTGCCTGGAGTTATCCCAGACAGGGGCATCAGCCCCAGCATTTT.

V gene TRBV5-1 combines with J gene TRBJ2-1, with 7 bases fitting TRBD2. This CDR3 has 16 amino acids. CDR1 is SGHRS, CDR2 YFSETQ, per germline. V gave up 3 bases and J gave up 2 bases; unmatched junction bases: 8. CDR3 in DNA: TGCGCCAGCAGCTGGGGGAGGGACTCTCCCTACAATGAGCAGTTCTTC. It is translated as CASSWGRDSPYNEQFF.

The CDR3 coding sequence is TGTGCCAGCATCGAGGGGGTGGAAGCTTTCTTT. The encoded protein is CASIEGVEAFF. The chain recombines TRBV27 with TRBJ1-1; D is possibly TRBD1 (6 bases). The length of the CDR3 is 11 residues. V shed 7 bases and J shed 8 bases, with 11 bases lying between them. Germline V gene lookup returns CDR1 MNHEY and CDR2 SMNVEV (reference sequence).

The chain is built from TRBV18 and TRBJ2-1; 9 bases are shared with TRBD2. This CDR3 has 15 residues. Looked up from germline, CDR1 is KGHSH and CDR2 is LQKENI. Trimming took 5 bases from V and 7 from J; bases not matched to a gene: 9. The chain's CDR3 is CASSSLILAGNEQFF. The CDR3 bases are TGTGCCAGCTCATCCTTGATACTAGCGGGTAATGAGCAGTTCTTC.

This rearrangement joins TRBV4-3 to TRBJ1-3; 7 bases align to TRBD1. There are 16 residues in the CDR3. With V trimmed by 3 bases and J by 4 bases, 9 bases remained unmatched. Looked up from germline, CDR1 is LGHNA and CDR2 is YSLEER. The CDR3: CASSHDTGAGGNTIYF. DNA for the CDR3: TGCGCCAGCAGCCATGACACAGGGGCGGGAGGAAACACCATATATTTT.

This chain uses TRBV5-4 with TRBJ2-2, with 13 bases identical to TRBD2. Germline CDR1 reads SGHNT; CDR2 reads YYREEE (reference sequence). This CDR3 contains 17 residues. V lost 4 bases and J lost 6; bases outside the gene matches: 9. The CDR3 region is CASSDGLAGVNSGELFF. The CDR3 DNA reads TGTGCCAGCAGCGATGGACTAGCGGGGGTCAATTCCGGGGAGCTGTTTTTT.

This rearrangement joins TRBV5-1 to TRBJ2-5; 8 nucleotides agree with TRBD2. V lost 6 bases to trimming and J lost 3 bases; unmatched junction nucleotides: 10. Germline V gene lookup returns CDR1 SGHRS and CDR2 YFSETQ. There are 15 residues in the CDR3. CDR3 coding DNA: TGCGCCAGCACTTATAGCGGGACCGTAAAAGAGACCCAGTACTTC. Its protein product is CASTYSGTVKETQYF.

This clone was seen just once. The chain joins TRBV7-8 to TRBJ2-1; the match to TRBD2 covers 11 bases. The CDR3 covers 15 residues. Looked up from germline, CDR1 is SGHVS and CDR2 is FQNEAQ. The junction had 4 bases not matched to a gene; V was cut back by 4 bases and J by 5 bases. CDR3 region: CASSYGTSGHNEQFF. CDR3 coding DNA: TGTGCCAGCAGCTACGGGACTAGCGGACACAATGAGCAGTTCTTC.

J is TRBJ2-5 and V is TRBV11-3, with D perhaps matching TRBD1 or TRBD2 (6 bases each). The V end lost 6 bases, the J end lost 4 bases, and 12 bases lay between the germline ends. The germline V gene encodes CDR1 SGHNT and CDR2 YENEEA. The CDR3 has 13 amino acids. CDR3: CASRRGGRETQYF. CDR3 nucleotides: TGTGCCAGCAGGAGAGGGGGGCGAGAGACCCAGTACTTC.

The gene calls are TRBV5-6 and TRBJ2-1; 11 bases map to TRBD2. Germline V gene data show CDR1 as SGHDT and CDR2 as YYEEEE. This CDR3 spans 16 amino acids. V shed 1 base, J shed 3 bases, and the junction held 3 bases outside the gene matches. The CDR3 loop reads CASSLLTSGIYNEQFF. CDR3 nucleotides: TGTGCCAGCAGCTTGCTGACTAGCGGGATCTACAATGAGCAGTTCTTC.

The chain employs TRBV10-3 and TRBJ2-7, with 7 bases identical to TRBD1. The CDR3 sequence is 15 residues long. CDR1 is ENHRY and CDR2 is SYGVKD in the germline V gene. Losses at the gene ends were 0 bases for V and 6 bases for J; bases not matched to a gene: 8. CDR3 coding DNA: TGTGCCATCAGTGAGTCAGGAGACAGGGCTAGCGAGCAGTACTTC. Amino acid sequence: CAISESGDRASEQYF.

The chain employs TRBV19 and TRBJ2-1; TRBD2 matches 15 bases. The J segment lost 9 bases and the V segment lost 6 bases, leaving 12 bases of the junction unmatched. CDR3 size: 17 residues. Germline CDR1 is LNHDA and CDR2 is SQIVND (reference sequence). CDR3: CASSPGLAGGPGGEQFF. Here the CDR3 DNA reads TGTGCCAGTAGCCCGGGACTAGCGGGAGGTCCGGGGGGTGAGCAGTTCTTC.

The chain employs TRBV7-8 and TRBJ1-1; maybe TRBD1 (6 bases). V dropped 2 bases and J dropped 5 bases, with 12 bases sitting between them. Germline CDR1 reads SGHVS; CDR2 reads FQNEAQ. This CDR3 has 14 residues. CDR3 DNA: TGTGCCAGCAGCTTATCAGGGGCTGGTACTGAAGCTTTCTTT. Its translation: CASSLSGAGTEAFF.

The rearrangement links TRBV6-1 to TRBJ2-3; 8 nucleotides match TRBD2. Germline V gives CDR1 MNHNS, CDR2 SASEGT. The CDR3 loop spans 17 amino acids. Trimming took 3 bases from V and 1 from J; bases not matched to a gene: 9. CDR3 in DNA: TGTGCCAGCAGTGATCGGCTAGCGGGCGGTGGCACAGATACGCAGTATTTT. Its protein is CASSDRLAGGGTDTQYF.

Here the CDR3 DNA reads TGTGCCAGCAGTTTTAACTGGCCGGAGACCTACGAGCAGTACTTC. It codes for CASSFNWPETYEQYF. The chain carries TRBV6-5 and TRBJ2-7; D call uncertain. The CDR3 consists of 15 residues. Germline loops: CDR1 MNHEY, CDR2 SVGAGI. V was pared by 4 bases and J by 2 bases, with 15 bases between.

The rearrangement uses TRBV20-1 and TRBJ2-7, with D perhaps TRBD1 (5 bases). There are 11 residues in the CDR3. Between the trimmed V and J ends, which lost 6 bases and 6 bases, there was a span of 12 bases. Germline values: CDR1 DFQATT, CDR2 SNEGSKA (reference sequence). The CDR3 sequence is CSASQGSEQYF. The CDR3 DNA reads as TGCAGTGCCTCTCAGGGTTCCGAGCAGTACTTC.

This clone appeared a few times. The chain carries TRBV30 and TRBJ1-2; D is perhaps TRBD1 (5 bases). CDR3 size: 14 residues. Trimming took off 1 base at V and 2 bases at J, with 11 bases between the two ends. The germline CDR1 and CDR2 sequences are GTSNPN and SVGIG (reference sequence). In DNA, the CDR3 is TGTGCCTGGAGTGAGGGATACAGGAACTATGGCTACACCTTC. Translation gives CAWSEGYRNYGYTF.

This chain connects TRBV6-5 to TRBJ2-3, with 12 bases fitting TRBD2. With V trimmed by 6 bases and J by 3 bases, 4 bases remained unmatched. CDR1 and CDR2 from the germline V gene are MNHEY and SVGAGI. The CDR3 runs 15 residues. The CDR3 region is CASSRLAGETDTQYF. The CDR3 region has the DNA TGTGCCAGCAGCCGACTAGCGGGAGAGACAGATACGCAGTATTTT.

This rearrangement joins TRBV4-2 to TRBJ2-7, with TRBD1 identical over 7 bases. Trimming removed 4 bases from V and 1 base from J; junction bases left unmatched: 4. Germline CDR1 LGHNA, CDR2 YNFKEQ. The CDR3 has 14 amino acids. CDR3 sequence: CASSPGGVSYEQYF. CDR3 bases: TGTGCCAGCAGCCCAGGGGGAGTTTCCTACGAGCAGTACTTC.

The rearrangement uses TRBV2 and TRBJ1-2; 7 positions match TRBD1. This CDR3 comprises 13 residues. V trimming: 3 bases; J trimming: 8 bases; junction bases outside the gene matches: 6. Per germline, CDR1 SNHLY and CDR2 FYNNEI. The CDR3 here is CASSDDRDDGYTF. The CDR3 DNA reads TGTGCCAGCAGTGACGACAGGGACGACGGCTACACCTTC.

With regard to this clone: This same CDR3 is encoded by further DNA sequences in the sample. The chain combines TRBV5-1 with TRBJ2-3; D is ambiguous. Germline V gene sequence: CDR1 SGHRS, CDR2 YFSETQ. CDR3 size: 14 residues. Trimming pared 2 bases from V and 0 bases from J, leaving 7 bases between. The CDR3 coding sequence is TGCGCCAGCAGCTTAGGGTCTAGCACAGATACGCAGTATTTT. It translates to CASSLGSSTDTQYF.

The rearrangement uses TRBV7-8 and TRBJ2-2; TRBD1 might be the D (6 bases). CDR1 is SGHVS and CDR2 is FQNEAQ in the germline V gene. The CDR3 covers 15 residues. V lost 7 bases, J lost 6 bases, and 18 bases lay in between. The CDR3 nucleotides read TGTGCCAGCAAATCAAGCGGTGGGGGCGCCGGGGAGCTGTTTTTT. Its protein is CASKSSGGGAGELFF.

The chain uses TRBV10-3 and TRBJ1-1; D not certain. The CDR3 totals 14 residues. The V end was cut by 2 bases, the J end by 1 base, with 8 bases between. From germline, CDR1 is ENHRY and CDR2 SYGVKD. In nucleotides, the CDR3 is TGTGCCATCAGTGAGGCTCAAGCGAACACTGAAGCTTTCTTT. Protein: CAISEAQANTEAFF.

The chain joins TRBV30 to TRBJ1-4; the D is unclear. Germline CDR1 GTSNPN, CDR2 SVGIG (reference sequence). The CDR3 extends over 13 amino acids. V was pared by 2 bases and J by 4 bases, with 8 bases between. The CDR3 spells CAWSLNFNEKLFF. CDR3 in DNA: TGTGCCTGGAGTTTAAACTTTAATGAAAAACTGTTTTTT.

The V and J genes are TRBV5-8 and TRBJ2-7; tentatively, D is TRBD1 (5 bases). The length of the CDR3 is 17 residues. Germline V gene lookup returns CDR1 SGHTS and CDR2 YDEGEE. The V end lost 4 bases, the J end lost 2 bases, and 22 bases lay between the germline ends. The CDR3 nucleotides read TGTGCCAGCAGCCTGTCCCAACAGGCCTTTGTCCCCTACGAGCAGTACTTC. Translating it yields CASSLSQQAFVPYEQYF. The full variable domain, with the rest looked up from reference TRBV5-8 and TRBJ2-7, is EAGVTQSPTHLIKTRGQQATLRCSPISGHTSVYWYQQALGLGLQFLLWYDEGEERNRGNFPPRFSGRQFPNYSSELNVNALELEDSALYLCASSLSQQAFVPYEQYFGPGTRLTVT.

The V and J genes are TRBV10-3 and TRBJ2-7; 10 nucleotides match TRBD2. After removal of 4 bases from V and 2 bases from J, the junction contained 5 bases not matched to a gene. Germline V gene sequence: CDR1 ENHRY, CDR2 SYGVKD. This CDR3 region has 15 residues. Written as DNA, the CDR3 is TGTGCCATCAGTGGGAGCGGGAGGGTCACCTACGAGCAGTACTTC. The encoded protein is CAISGSGRVTYEQYF.

This rearrangement joins TRBV9 to TRBJ2-3; TRBD2 might be the D (5 bases). There are 17 residues in the CDR3. Per germline, CDR1 SGDLS and CDR2 YYNGEE. V was pared by 6 bases and J by 5 bases, with 25 bases between. The CDR3 DNA reads as TGTGCCAGCACCCTCGGAGGCCAAACCCGGTTTGGAGATACGCAGTATTTT. Residues: CASTLGGQTRFGDTQYF.

This rearrangement joins TRBV5-4 to TRBJ2-2; D perhaps matches TRBD2 (6 bases). The CDR3 is 17 amino acids. The V end lost 3 bases, the J end lost 6 bases, and 21 bases lay between the germline ends. CDR1 SGHNT and CDR2 YYREEE come from the germline V gene (reference sequence). The CDR3 coding sequence is TGTGCCAGCAGCTCGCTGGGAGGTATTGGCTGGGCCGGGGAGCTGTTTTTT. This gives the protein CASSSLGGIGWAGELFF.

The J gene is TRBJ1-4, the V gene TRBV30; D ambiguous. Per germline, CDR1 GTSNPN and CDR2 SVGIG (reference sequence). The CDR3 is 12 amino acids. Trimming stripped 5 bases from V and 7 bases from J, with 11 bases between. Written as DNA, the CDR3 is TGTGCCTGGCAAGGAACGGTTGAAAAACTGTTTTTT. Translating gives CAWQGTVEKLFF.

The gene calls are TRBV27 and TRBJ2-2; D is perhaps TRBD1 (6 bases). V was shortened by 6 bases and J by 0 bases, with 14 bases between the two germline ends. Germline V CDR1 and CDR2: MNHEY, SMNVEV (reference sequence). The CDR3 sequence is 16 residues long. In DNA, the CDR3 is TGTGCCAGCAGAGAACAGGGAAACGCGAACACCGGGGAGCTGTTTTTT. Amino acid sequence: CASREQGNANTGELFF.

On this clone: The identical CDR3 is also encoded by other nucleotide sequences in the sample. This sequence joins TRBV9 and TRBJ2-5, with D maybe TRBD1 (6 bases). This CDR3 contains 14 residues. Germline V gene lookup returns CDR1 SGDLS and CDR2 YYNGEE. Trimming left V 0 bases short and J 4 bases short, with 10 bases between. The CDR3 region is CASSVGTGRETQYF. The CDR3 DNA is TGTGCCAGCAGCGTAGGTACAGGGCGAGAGACCCAGTACTTC.